This T cell receptor (beta chain) is from a study of cytomegalovirus exposure and HLA in healthy donors. PCR primers comprised 60 Vbeta and 13 Jbeta primers. Profiling relied on immunoSEQ multiplex PCR, and the TCRdb table lists in-frame clones only, not all of them. The data hold 150,000 to 200,000 clones, with roughly four fifths observed a single time. Study-level findings and limits: Most subjects' HLA-A and HLA-B alleles were reportedly predicted from TCR beta sequences. A likely sequencing artifact accounted for one observed cluster of highly shared sequence variants.

Trimming shortened V by 6 bases and J by 0 bases, and 6 bases separated the two germline ends. Germline CDR1 reads MNHEY; CDR2 reads SVGAGI. This CDR3 is 13 amino acids long. Remarks on this clone: Antigen unknown.

This chain joins TRBV6-5 and TRBJ2-1; D is uncertain. Source material: PBMCs. The sequence derives from a man aged 50 to 60 in good health and CMV-seronegative. The CDR3 nucleotides are TGTGCCAGCAGCCGGAGCTCCTACAATGAGCAGTTCTTC. This sequence encodes CASSRSSYNEQFF.